This T cell receptor beta chain was captured by sequencing in a study of blood T cell repertoires in COVID-19. Study at large: Collection of acute and convalescent COVID-19 samples took place in the United States, Italy and Spain. The analysed material was cDNA or gDNA that came from T cells, B-cell-depleted T cells, or PBMCs.

As processed by the authors: The authors estimated nucleated cell counts from reference gene primer amplification. Clones were read by immunoSEQ multiplex PCR, and TCRdb kept only the in-frame ones, dropping some. The V and J calls and the clone size are those of that table, but D and trimming were determined from the DNA. This table has about 150,000 clones, around 83% appearing once. Per germline, CDR1 MNHEY and CDR2 SMNVEV (reference sequence). The J segment lost 3 bases and the V segment lost 5 bases, leaving 8 bases of the junction unmatched. CDR3 length equals 15 residues. This clonotype was obtained from a woman between 55 and 75 years old with acute or convalescent COVID-19. Sequencing was carried out using peripheral blood. The gene calls are TRBV27 and TRBJ2-5; 8 bases are a match to TRBD2. CDR3 sequence: CASSALLAGKETQYF. The CDR3 coding sequence is TGTGCCAGCAGTGCGCTTCTAGCGGGTAAAGAGACCCAGTACTTC.